A single sample is the source of the 7 T cell receptor beta chains below, sequenced in a study of lymphopenia after photon versus proton radiotherapy. Method: immunoSEQ multiplex PCR; TCRdb's copy keeps in-frame clones and lacks some. The data show 45,000 to 65,000 clones, with 92% seen just once and under 20% held by the top ten. This specimen consisted of peripheral blood, obtained from a patient treated with photon-based radiotherapy. These receptors were obtained from a woman in her thirties or forties with cholangiocarcinoma.

The chain employs TRBV4-1 and TRBJ2-7; D is unresolved. Germline values: CDR1 MGHRA, CDR2 YSYEKL. This CDR3 has 15 amino acids. V gave up 1 base and J gave up 3 bases, with 13 bases separating them. This CDR3 is CASSQAATNNYEQYF. As DNA, the CDR3 is TGCGCCAGCAGCCAAGCGGCCACAAACAACTACGAGCAGTACTTC.

The chain has TRBV9 and TRBJ2-1; D could derive from TRBD1 or TRBD2 (5 bases each). Per germline, CDR1 SGDLS and CDR2 YYNGEE. This CDR3 comprises 15 residues. The V end was cut by 0 bases, the J end by 8 bases, with 15 bases between. CDR3 residues: CASSVGLGTIDEQFF. DNA for the CDR3: TGTGCCAGCAGCGTAGGGCTCGGGACGATCGATGAGCAGTTCTTC.

The rearrangement links TRBV19 to TRBJ2-3; 7 nucleotides agree with TRBD1. This CDR3 is 13 amino acids long. Germline assignment: CDR1 LNHDA and CDR2 SQIVND (reference sequence). Trimming at V came to 6 bases and at J to 5 bases, leaving 5 bases not matched to a gene. The CDR3 loop is CASRLTGEDTQYF. The CDR3 DNA reads TGTGCCAGTAGACTTACAGGGGAAGATACGCAGTATTTT.

The rearrangement links TRBV28 to TRBJ1-2, with unresolved D. Germline V gives CDR1 MDHEN, CDR2 SYDVKM. This CDR3 has 13 amino acids. Trimming left V 3 bases short and J 2 bases short, with 7 bases between. Written as DNA, the CDR3 is TGTGCCAGCAGTTTGCCAGCCAACTATGGCTACACCTTC. This translates into CASSLPANYGYTF.

The chain links TRBV23-1 to TRBJ1-1; D might be TRBD1 (6 bases). TRBV23-1 is treated as an ORF (open reading frame) with a function not yet certain. The CDR3 is made up of 12 amino acids. V shed 2 bases and J shed 5 bases, with 6 bases lying between them. CDR3 region: CASSQQGTEAFF. In nucleotides, the CDR3 is TGCGCCAGCAGTCAACAGGGGACTGAAGCTTTCTTT.

The chain carries TRBV30 and TRBJ1-3; possible D gene TRBD1, 5 bases. CDR3 length: 13 amino acids. The V gene's germline CDR1 is GTSNPN and CDR2 SVGIG (reference sequence). The germline V and J ends were trimmed by 5 bases and 4 bases, with 12 bases remaining between them. DNA for the CDR3: TGTGCCTGGGCTGGGACTGTAGGAAACACCATATATTTT. Translating gives CAWAGTVGNTIYF.

The gene calls are TRBV11-2 and TRBJ2-3, with TRBD1 matching over 9 bases. Germline V gene data show CDR1 as SGHAT and CDR2 as FQNNGV. CDR3 length equals 17 residues. The junction had 8 bases not matched to a gene; V was cut back by 0 bases and J by 4 bases. The CDR3 DNA reads as TGTGCCAGCAGCTTAGATGGGTCCGGGACAGGGTCAGATACGCAGTATTTT. Translation gives CASSLDGSGTGSDTQYF.